These T cell receptor beta chains were read from a single sample in a study of T cell repertoires in cytomegalovirus infection. These receptors' antigens are unknown. One entry per CDR3 protein, called by TCRdb with MiXCR from the reads. The table records about 700,000 distinct CDR3 sequences, roughly a third of them present only once. Here the sequenced sample was cultured PBMCs, taken from culture after CMV antigen stimulation. The receptors come from a human donor in good health (CMV status not recorded). Some clones in this sample may be carry-over from other donors' samples. CDR3s include the opening cysteine and the closing phenylalanine or tryptophan. The D gene is left open where the match is weak. Only part of the rows carry a size: once, few, many, or a class if the clone is expanded.

J gene: TRBJ2-3
clone size: few
V gene: TRBV7-6
D gene: -
CDR3 protein: CASSLRSGRDTQYF
CDR3 DNA: TGTGCCAGCAGCTTAAGATCCGGGCGGGATACGCAGTATTTT

J gene: TRBJ2-1
clone size: -
V gene: TRBV28
D gene: TRBD1
CDR3 protein: CASGEGQGINEQFF
CDR3 DNA: TGTGCCAGCGGAGAGGGACAGGGCATAAATGAGCAGTTCTTC

J gene: TRBJ1-1
clone size: -
V gene: TRBV20-1
D gene: -
CDR3 protein: CSASGPLNGEAFF
CDR3 DNA: TGCAGTGCTAGTGGCCCTCTTAACGGTGAAGCTTTCTTT

J gene: TRBJ2-5
clone size: -
V gene: TRBV19
D gene: -
CDR3 protein: CASSPRDETQYF
CDR3 DNA: TGTGCCAGTAGTCCCCGGGATGAGACCCAGTACTTC

J gene: TRBJ2-5
clone size: -
V gene: TRBV28
D gene: TRBD1
CDR3 protein: CASSFPGQQQETQYF
CDR3 DNA: TGTGCCAGCAGTTTCCCGGGACAGCAACAAGAGACCCAGTACTTC

J gene: TRBJ1-2
clone size: -
V gene: TRBV19
D gene: -
CDR3 protein: CASSIDLVQADGYTF
CDR3 DNA: TGTGCCAGTAGTATAGATTTGGTGCAGGCGGATGGCTACACCTTC

J gene: TRBJ2-1
clone size: -
V gene: TRBV2
D gene: TRBD1
CDR3 protein: CASEGQREYNEQFF
CDR3 DNA: TGTGCCAGCGAGGGACAGAGAGAGTACAATGAGCAGTTCTTC

J gene: TRBJ2-1
clone size: many
V gene: TRBV6-1
D gene: -
CDR3 protein: CASTTKPPGLYSENEQFF
CDR3 DNA: TGTGCCAGCACCACGAAACCCCCAGGACTATATAGCGAGAATGAGCAGTTCTTC

J gene: TRBJ2-5
clone size: -
V gene: TRBV4-3
D gene: -
CDR3 protein: CASSQDWTVPTTQYF
CDR3 DNA: TGCGCCAGCAGCCAAGACTGGACGGTTCCAACGACCCAGTACTTC

J gene: TRBJ1-5
clone size: -
V gene: TRBV28
D gene: TRBD1
CDR3 protein: CASSLPPGHRGPQHF
CDR3 DNA: TGTGCCAGCAGTTTACCCCCGGGACACAGGGGACCCCAGCATTTT

J gene: TRBJ2-7
clone size: -
V gene: TRBV7-6
D gene: TRBD2
CDR3 protein: CASSFGREGYEQYF
CDR3 DNA: TGTGCCAGCAGCTTCGGACGGGAGGGATACGAGCAGTACTTC

J gene: TRBJ2-7
clone size: -
V gene: TRBV11-2
D gene: -
CDR3 protein: CASSSRQIKFTSRVHSYEQYF
CDR3 DNA: TGTGCCAGCAGCTCAAGACAAATCAAATTTACTAGTCGCGTACACTCTTACGAGCAGTACTTC

J gene: TRBJ1-1
clone size: -
V gene: TRBV7-6
D gene: TRBD1
CDR3 protein: CASSFSMGQIAFF
CDR3 DNA: TGTGCCAGCAGCTTTTCGATGGGACAGATAGCTTTCTTT

J gene: TRBJ1-1
clone size: few
V gene: TRBV5-1
D gene: -
CDR3 protein: CASSRITGGTEAFF
CDR3 DNA: TGCGCCAGCAGCCGCATTACCGGGGGCACTGAAGCTTTCTTT

J gene: TRBJ1-2
clone size: few
V gene: TRBV11-1
D gene: -
CDR3 protein: CASSLAPGPANYGYTF
CDR3 DNA: TGTGCCAGCAGCTTAGCGCCGGGCCCTGCTAACTATGGCTACACCTTC

J gene: TRBJ2-7
clone size: few
V gene: TRBV7-6
D gene: TRBD2
CDR3 protein: CASSSGLAGLPYEQYF
CDR3 DNA: TGTGCCAGCAGCTCAGGACTAGCGGGACTACCCTACGAGCAGTACTTC

J gene: TRBJ2-1
clone size: -
V gene: TRBV7-2
D gene: -
CDR3 protein: CASSDHRAGSNNEQFF
CDR3 DNA: TGTGCCAGCAGCGATCACAGGGCGGGATCCAACAATGAGCAGTTCTTC

J gene: TRBJ1-1
clone size: -
V gene: TRBV19
D gene: -
CDR3 protein: CASTNTGLLYPGSTEAFF
CDR3 DNA: TGTGCCAGTACCAATACAGGGTTGCTTTATCCTGGGAGCACTGAAGCTTTCTTT

J gene: TRBJ2-2
clone size: -
V gene: TRBV11-3
D gene: TRBD1
CDR3 protein: CASSWGPDRSTGELFF
CDR3 DNA: TGTGCCAGCAGCTGGGGGCCGGACAGGTCAACCGGGGAGCTGTTTTTT

J gene: TRBJ1-2
clone size: many
V gene: TRBV7-2
D gene: TRBD1
CDR3 protein: CASSSPPGQGVGYTF
CDR3 DNA: TGTGCCAGCAGCTCCCCCCCGGGACAGGGGGTTGGCTACACCTTC

J gene: TRBJ2-1
clone size: few
V gene: TRBV11-2
D gene: TRBD1
CDR3 protein: CASRLDRDSHNEQFF
CDR3 DNA: TGTGCCAGCAGACTGGACAGGGATTCACACAATGAGCAGTTCTTC

J gene: TRBJ1-6
clone size: -
V gene: TRBV7-2
D gene: -
CDR3 protein: CASSLVGGEPLHF
CDR3 DNA: TGTGCCAGCAGCTTAGTCGGGGGGGAGCCCCTCCACTTT

J gene: TRBJ2-1
clone size: -
V gene: TRBV6-2/TRBV6-3
D gene: -
CDR3 protein: CASRRGGIERRKQFF
CDR3 DNA: TGTGCCAGCAGACGCGGGGGCATCGAGAGAAGGAAGCAGTTCTTC

J gene: TRBJ2-3
clone size: -
V gene: TRBV19
D gene: -
CDR3 protein: CASSPLSADTQYF
CDR3 DNA: TGTGCCAGTAGTCCTCTGTCGGCAGATACGCAGTATTTT

J gene: TRBJ2-1
clone size: many
V gene: TRBV7-8
D gene: -
CDR3 protein: CASSLRTRDRSSYNEQFF
CDR3 DNA: TGTGCCAGCAGCTTACGGACCCGGGACCGGAGCTCCTACAATGAGCAGTTCTTC

J gene: TRBJ2-7
clone size: -
V gene: TRBV7-8
D gene: TRBD2
CDR3 protein: CASSLLPAGGRRAYEQYF
CDR3 DNA: TGTGCCAGCAGCTTATTACCAGCGGGGGGCCGTAGGGCCTACGAGCAGTACTTC

J gene: TRBJ2-2
clone size: few
V gene: TRBV7-8
D gene: TRBD2
CDR3 protein: CASSWLAGVGTGELFF
CDR3 DNA: TGTGCCAGCAGCTGGCTAGCGGGAGTTGGAACCGGGGAGCTGTTTTTT

J gene: TRBJ2-5
clone size: few
V gene: TRBV7-2
D gene: TRBD1
CDR3 protein: CASSTRTGRSEETQYF
CDR3 DNA: TGTGCCAGCAGCACACGGACAGGGCGGTCGGAAGAGACCCAGTACTTC

J gene: TRBJ2-1
clone size: few
V gene: TRBV11-2
D gene: TRBD2
CDR3 protein: CASSPRGGFYNEQFF
CDR3 DNA: TGTGCCAGCAGTCCCCGGGGGGGGTTTTACAATGAGCAGTTCTTC

J gene: TRBJ2-3
clone size: -
V gene: TRBV7-2
D gene: -
CDR3 protein: CASSLSTGTYTDTQYF
CDR3 DNA: TGTGCCAGCAGCTTATCAACCGGGACCTACACAGATACGCAGTATTTT

J gene: TRBJ2-1
clone size: few
V gene: TRBV6-1
D gene: TRBD1
CDR3 protein: CASSEGRGPYNEQFF
CDR3 DNA: TGTGCCAGCAGTGAGGGCAGGGGGCCCTACAATGAGCAGTTCTTC

J gene: TRBJ2-3
clone size: few
V gene: TRBV7-2
D gene: -
CDR3 protein: CASSFQSGDTQYF
CDR3 DNA: TGTGCCAGCAGCTTCCAGTCAGGAGATACGCAGTATTTT

J gene: TRBJ2-7
clone size: few
V gene: TRBV7-9
D gene: TRBD2
CDR3 protein: CASSGLAGAGYEQYF
CDR3 DNA: TGTGCCAGCAGCGGACTAGCGGGAGCAGGATACGAGCAGTACTTC

J gene: TRBJ2-3
clone size: few
V gene: TRBV2
D gene: -
CDR3 protein: CASSPETDTQYF
CDR3 DNA: TGTGCCAGCAGCCCTGAGACAGATACGCAGTATTTT

J gene: TRBJ2-7
clone size: -
V gene: TRBV29-1
D gene: TRBD1
CDR3 protein: CSVAGGPREQYF
CDR3 DNA: TGCAGCGTCGCAGGGGGCCCCAGGGAGCAGTACTTC